These T cell receptor beta chains were read from a single sample in a study of shared clonotypes between healthy human individuals. Only in-frame clones appear in the TCRdb table, and some are missing; sequencing was by immunoSEQ multiplex PCR. The sample holds approximately 640,000 clones, roughly 91% seen once. Material: memory CD8+ T cells from PBMCs. The receptors derive from a man between 18 and 35 years old in good health. Some clones in this sample may be carry-over from other donors' samples. Both conserved end residues are part of each CDR3. The D gene is left open where the match is weak. Rows give clone size only sometimes, using once, few, many, or a class for an expanded clone.

>.|TRBJ2-1|TRBV6-1|.
TGTGCCAGCAGTGAAATCGGCTCCTACAATGAGCAGTTCTTC
CASSEIGSYNEQFF
>.|TRBJ2-3|TRBV2|.
TGTGCCAGCGAGGGGGAAATGGCAGGGGCCTGGGGAGATACGCAGTATTTT
CASEGEMAGAWGDTQYF
>.|TRBJ1-1|TRBV12-5|.
TGTGCTAGTGGGGTCGGGAACACTGAAGCTTTCTTT
CASGVGNTEAFF
>.|TRBJ1-5|TRBV6-5|.
TGTGCCAGCAGTTACAAGGGAGAACGCAATCAGCCCCAGCATTTT
CASSYKGERNQPQHF
>.|TRBJ2-7|TRBV7-9|.
TGTGCCAGCAGCGGCATAGCTTACGAGCAGTACTTC
CASSGIAYEQYF
>.|TRBJ1-2|TRBV7-2|.
TGTGCCAGCAGCTTCGGGACGCGAGTAGGCTACACCTTC
CASSFGTRVGYTF
>.|TRBJ1-2|TRBV27|TRBD1
TGTGCCAGCAGTAAAACGGGACAGGGGAACTATGGCTACACCTTC
CASSKTGQGNYGYTF
>.|TRBJ1-5|TRBV29-1|TRBD1
TGCAGCGTACAGACAGGGTGGAATCAGCCCCAGCATTTT
CSVQTGWNQPQHF
>.|TRBJ2-1|TRBV28|TRBD1
TGTGCCACATGGACAGGGGATATGTATGAGCAGTTCTTC
CATWTGDMYEQFF
>.|TRBJ2-7|TRBV28|.
TGTGCCAGCAACCTGGGGGGGGGCTTATCGTACGAGCAGTACTTC
CASNLGGGLSYEQYF
>.|TRBJ2-1|TRBV21-1|.
TGTGCCAGCAGCAAAGAAGCAGGACCCCGTGAGCAGTTCTTC
CASSKEAGPREQFF
>once|TRBJ1-4|TRBV5-5|.
TGTGCCAGCAGCCCTGGTCCTACCCCAACTAATGAAAAACTGTTTTTT
CASSPGPTPTNEKLFF
>.|TRBJ2-6|TRBV28|TRBD1
TGTGCCAGCAGTTTTGGGACAGGGGGTGCTGGGGCCAACGTCCTGACTTTC
CASSFGTGGAGANVLTF
>.|TRBJ1-4|TRBV6-6|.
TGTGCCAGCAGTTACCTACCCGGCGCTAATGAAAAACTGTTTTTT
CASSYLPGANEKLFF
>.|TRBJ2-2|TRBV7-3|.
TGTGCCAGCAGCTTTTCCTACACCGGGGAGCTGTTTTTT
CASSFSYTGELFF
>.|TRBJ2-7|TRBV9|.
TGTGCCAGCAGCGGACGCGGGGCGAGCTACGAGCAGTACTTC
CASSGRGASYEQYF
>few|TRBJ1-5|TRBV18|.
TGTGCCAGCTCACCACTTGGGCGGGAAATCGGGCGCAATCAGCCCCAGCATTTT
CASSPLGREIGRNQPQHF
>.|TRBJ2-3|TRBV27|.
TGTGCCAGCAGCCCTGATTGGGGCACAGATACGCAGTATTTT
CASSPDWGTDTQYF
>.|TRBJ2-7|TRBV5-1|.
TGCGCCAGCAGCTTCACGGCGGTGAGCTCCTACGAGCAGTACTTC
CASSFTAVSSYEQYF
>.|TRBJ2-2|TRBV9|TRBD2
TGTGCCAGCAGCGTAGCCCCCGGGGGGGGCGCCGGGGAGCTGTTTTTT
CASSVAPGGGAGELFF
>.|TRBJ2-1|TRBV7-9|TRBD2
TGTGCCAGCAGCTTCTTTAGCGGGAAAAACTACAATGAGCAGTTCTTC
CASSFFSGKNYNEQFF
>.|TRBJ1-5|TRBV27|.
TGTGCCAGCGGACCTGTGGGCAGCCATCAGCCCCAGCATTTT
CASGPVGSHQPQHF
>.|TRBJ1-6|TRBV7-9|.
TGTGCCAGCAGCTTAGCGGCTTCACCCCTCCACTTT
CASSLAASPLHF
>.|TRBJ2-7|TRBV28|.
TGTGCCAGCAGTTTTACAGGTTACTCCTACGAGCAGTACTTC
CASSFTGYSYEQYF
>.|TRBJ1-1|TRBV27|.
TGTGCCAGCAGCCCGGAGTGGAACACTGAAGCTTTCTTT
CASSPEWNTEAFF
>.|TRBJ1-2|TRBV5-6|.
TGTGCCAGCAGCTTCGAGACACAGTATGGCTACACCTTC
CASSFETQYGYTF
>.|TRBJ1-1|TRBV28|.
TGTGCCAGCAGTTTATATGACAGGAACACTGAAGCTTTCTTT
CASSLYDRNTEAFF
>.|TRBJ2-1|TRBV5-6|TRBD2
TGTGCCAGCAGCTTGACGGGACTAGCGGGAGCCGGTGAGCAGTTCTTC
CASSLTGLAGAGEQFF
>.|TRBJ1-4|TRBV11-2|TRBD1
TGTGCCAGCAGCGCGTACAGCCGGGACAGAAATGAAAAACTGTTTTTT
CASSAYSRDRNEKLFF
>.|TRBJ1-2|TRBV7-9|TRBD1
TGTGCCACCGTCCCAGGGGGCTCTGGCTACACCTTC
CATVPGGSGYTF
>once|TRBJ2-3|TRBV7-9|.
TGTGCCAGCAGCGAACCCCGCCCTGGCACAGATACGCAGTATTTT
CASSEPRPGTDTQYF
>.|TRBJ2-5|TRBV28|.
TGTGCCAGCAGTGCCGCCTGGGCGGGAGAGACCCAGTACTTC
CASSAAWAGETQYF
>.|TRBJ1-1|TRBV14|.
TGTGCCAGCAGCCAACTAGGTCGGGGTGCTTTCTTT
CASSQLGRGAFF
>.|TRBJ1-1|TRBV9|TRBD1
TGTGCCAGCAGCGCTGGACAGGGGGTGAACACTGAAGCTTTCTTT
CASSAGQGVNTEAFF
>.|TRBJ2-2|TRBV27|.
TGTGCCAGCAGTTGGGTCCAGGGACCGCTGAACACCGGGGAGCTGTTTTTT
CASSWVQGPLNTGELFF
>.|TRBJ1-1|TRBV13|.
TGTGCCAGCAGCTCGACGGGGGGGACTGAAGCTTTCTTT
CASSSTGGTEAFF
>.|TRBJ2-1|TRBV7-9|.
TGTGCCAGCAGCCTTGACAGCAGCTCCTACAATGAGCAGTTCTTC
CASSLDSSSYNEQFF
>.|TRBJ2-3|TRBV7-3|TRBD2
TGTGCCAGCAGCCAGGGGACTAGCTGGGATACGCAGTATTTT
CASSQGTSWDTQYF
>few|TRBJ1-1|TRBV19|TRBD1
TGTGCCGGCAGACAGGGGAGAGGCACTGAAGCTTTCTTT
CAGRQGRGTEAFF
>.|TRBJ1-5|TRBV9|.
TGTGCCAGCAGCCCTAGTGGCTTAGCGGGTCAGCCCCAGCATTTT
CASSPSGLAGQPQHF
>.|TRBJ1-4|TRBV14|.
TGTGCCAGCAGCCCGGGACTCAGTGGGGAAAAACTGTTTTTT
CASSPGLSGEKLFF
>.|TRBJ1-1|TRBV6-5|.
TGTGCCAGCAGTTACTCGCCGGGACCCCCTTCTCGAGCTTTCTTT
CASSYSPGPPSRAFF
>.|TRBJ2-7|TRBV7-9|.
TGTGCCAGCAGCCAGACGGGACCCAATCTCTACGAGCAGTACTTC
CASSQTGPNLYEQYF
>once|TRBJ2-1|TRBV29-1|TRBD2
TGCAGCGTTGGCCCGGAGGGGAGGGAGGGCGATGAGCAGTTCTTC
CSVGPEGREGDEQFF
>.|TRBJ1-2|TRBV11-2|.
TGTGCCAGCAGCATACCGGGACACCTCTATGGCTACACCTTC
CASSIPGHLYGYTF
>.|TRBJ2-3|TRBV10-3|.
TGTGCCATCAGTGACCCAGAGGCCGGGGGCACAGATACGCAGTATTTT
CAISDPEAGGTDTQYF
>.|TRBJ2-5|TRBV28|.
TGTGCCAGCAGTTTCCCGGGACCGGGGCAAGAGACCCAGTACTTC
CASSFPGPGQETQYF
>.|TRBJ2-7|TRBV28|TRBD1
TGTGCCAGCAGGTGGACAGGGGGCTCCTACGAGCAGTACTTC
CASRWTGGSYEQYF
>once|TRBJ2-7|TRBV9|.
TGTGCCAGCACCCGGGGGGCTAGCGGCACCTACGAGCAGTACTTC
CASTRGASGTYEQYF